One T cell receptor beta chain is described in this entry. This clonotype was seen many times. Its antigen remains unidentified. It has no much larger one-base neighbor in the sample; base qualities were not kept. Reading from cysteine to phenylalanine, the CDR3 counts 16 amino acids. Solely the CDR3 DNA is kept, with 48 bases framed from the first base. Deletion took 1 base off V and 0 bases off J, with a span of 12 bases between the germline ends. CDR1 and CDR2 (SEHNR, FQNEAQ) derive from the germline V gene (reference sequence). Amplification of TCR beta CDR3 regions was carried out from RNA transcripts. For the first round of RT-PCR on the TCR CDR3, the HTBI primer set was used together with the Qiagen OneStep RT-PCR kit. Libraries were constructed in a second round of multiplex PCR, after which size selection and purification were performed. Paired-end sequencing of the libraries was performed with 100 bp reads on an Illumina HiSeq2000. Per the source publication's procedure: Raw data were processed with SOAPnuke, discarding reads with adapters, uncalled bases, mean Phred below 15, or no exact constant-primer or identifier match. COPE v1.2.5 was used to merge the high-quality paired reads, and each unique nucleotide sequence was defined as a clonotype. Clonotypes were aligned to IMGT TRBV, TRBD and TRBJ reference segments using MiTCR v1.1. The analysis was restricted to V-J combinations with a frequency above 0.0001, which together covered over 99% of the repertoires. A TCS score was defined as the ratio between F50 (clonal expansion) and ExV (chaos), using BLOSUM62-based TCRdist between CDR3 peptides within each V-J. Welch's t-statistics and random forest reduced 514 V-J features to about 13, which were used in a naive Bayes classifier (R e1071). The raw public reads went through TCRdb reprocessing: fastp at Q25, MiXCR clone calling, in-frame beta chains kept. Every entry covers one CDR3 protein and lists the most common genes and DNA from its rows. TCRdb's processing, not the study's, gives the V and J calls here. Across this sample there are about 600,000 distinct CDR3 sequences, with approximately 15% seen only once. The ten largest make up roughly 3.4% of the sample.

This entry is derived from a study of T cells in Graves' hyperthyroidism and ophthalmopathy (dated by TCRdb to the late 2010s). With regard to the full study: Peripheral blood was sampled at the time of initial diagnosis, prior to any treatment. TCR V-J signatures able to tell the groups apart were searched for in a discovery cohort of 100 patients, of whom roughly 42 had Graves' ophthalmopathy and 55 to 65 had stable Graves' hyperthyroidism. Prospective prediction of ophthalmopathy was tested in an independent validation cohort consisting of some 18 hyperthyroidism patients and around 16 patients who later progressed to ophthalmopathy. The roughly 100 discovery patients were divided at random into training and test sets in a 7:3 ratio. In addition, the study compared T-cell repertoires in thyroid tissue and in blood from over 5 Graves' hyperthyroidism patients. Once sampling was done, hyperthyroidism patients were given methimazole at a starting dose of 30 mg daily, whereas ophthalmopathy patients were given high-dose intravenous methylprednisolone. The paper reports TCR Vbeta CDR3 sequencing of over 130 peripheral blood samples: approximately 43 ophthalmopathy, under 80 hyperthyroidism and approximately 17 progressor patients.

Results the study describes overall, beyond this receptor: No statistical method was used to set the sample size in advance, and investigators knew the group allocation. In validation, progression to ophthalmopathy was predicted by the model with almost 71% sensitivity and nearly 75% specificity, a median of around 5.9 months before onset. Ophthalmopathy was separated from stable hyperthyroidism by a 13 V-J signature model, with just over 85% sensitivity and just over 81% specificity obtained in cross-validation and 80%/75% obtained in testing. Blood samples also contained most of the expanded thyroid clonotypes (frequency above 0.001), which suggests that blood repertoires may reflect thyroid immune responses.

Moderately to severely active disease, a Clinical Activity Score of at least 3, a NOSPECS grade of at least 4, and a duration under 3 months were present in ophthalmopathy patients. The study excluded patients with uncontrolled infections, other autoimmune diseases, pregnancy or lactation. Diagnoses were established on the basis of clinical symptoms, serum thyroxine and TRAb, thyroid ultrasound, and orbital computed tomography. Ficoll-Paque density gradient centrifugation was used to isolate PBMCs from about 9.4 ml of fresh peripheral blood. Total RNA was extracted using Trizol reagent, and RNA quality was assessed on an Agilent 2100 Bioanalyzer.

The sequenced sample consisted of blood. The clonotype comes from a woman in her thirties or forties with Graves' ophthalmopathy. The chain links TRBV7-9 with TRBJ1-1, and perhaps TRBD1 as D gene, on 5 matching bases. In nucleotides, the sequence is TGTGCCAGCAGCTTAGGACTGGACATCTTGAACACTGAAGCTTTCTTT. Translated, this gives CASSLGLDILNTEAFF.